The TCR beta chain under discussion was sequenced for a study of cytomegalovirus exposure and HLA in healthy donors. Study observations and caveats: It was approximately 150 TCR beta chains that were listed as cytomegalovirus-associated.

As to this clone: Its matching antigen is unknown.

The PCR employed 60 Vbeta primers together with 13 Jbeta primers. Sequencing was performed with immunoSEQ multiplex PCR; in TCRdb, only in-frame clones are kept and a portion is missing. The data contain over 150,000 clones, roughly 80% of them singletons. The CDR3 contains 13 residues. V was trimmed by 0 bases and J by 4 bases, leaving 7 bases between them. Looked up from germline, CDR1 is LGHNT and CDR2 is FRNRAP. This chain links TRBV12-5 with TRBJ2-7; D is ambiguous. Sequenced input: PBMCs. The source is a man aged 18 to 35 in good health and CMV-seronegative. The CDR3 here is CASGLVQAYEQYF. CDR3 nucleotides: TGTGCTAGTGGTTTGGTACAAGCGTACGAGCAGTACTTC.